This T cell receptor (beta chain) was retrieved from a study of T cells in localized non-small cell lung cancer. About this clone: The antigen is unknown.

Sequenced by immunoSEQ multiplex PCR; TCRdb stores in-frame clones only, minus some. The sample shows over 70,000 clones, roughly 93% of them seen only once. Trimming stripped 8 bases from V and 10 bases from J, with 12 bases between. In germline, CDR1 is MNHEY, CDR2 SVGAGI. The CDR3 is 11 residues long. Study-wide results and caveats: Uninvolved adjacent lung had higher T cell clonality than tumor and all other tissues.

This chain joins TRBV6-5 and TRBJ2-1; tentatively, D is TRBD2 (6 bases). The sample was PBMCs, taken before any cancer treatment. The TCR originated in a woman aged 35-75 years with stage II squamous cell lung carcinoma. The CDR3, as DNA: TGTGCCAGCTCAGGCGGGGTCGAGCAGTTCTTC. Translating gives CASSGGVEQFF.